What follows is one T cell receptor (beta chain) and its context. The method was immunoSEQ multiplex PCR; TCRdb's version includes in-frame clones alone and lacks a portion of them. The sample includes over 300,000 clones, 75% to 90% of them seen just once. The data are from a study of blood T cell repertoires in COVID-19. Study at large: Sample material is recorded as cDNA or gDNA derived from T cells, B-cell-depleted T cells, or PBMCs.

Germline CDR1 MNHNS, CDR2 SASEGT. V was trimmed by 2 bases and J by 6 bases, leaving 11 bases between them. The CDR3 sequence is 14 residues long. Individuals aged about 18 to 95 years were recruited from roughly 22 US areas. The chain couples TRBV6-1 to TRBJ1-3, with D perhaps matching TRBD1 (6 bases). The sequenced material came from PBMCs or T cells enriched from blood (not recorded which). The TCR sequence derives from a woman in her thirties or forties who had recovered from COVID-19. The CDR3, as DNA: TGTGCCAGCAGTGAACCAACAGGGCCAAACACCATATATTTT. Its translation: CASSEPTGPNTIYF.